This T cell receptor (beta chain) comes out of a study of shared clonotypes between healthy human individuals. Libraries were prepared by immunoSEQ multiplex PCR; TCRdb keeps only in-frame clonotypes and omits some of them. This table holds around 1.4 million clones, approximately 98.5% found once. Overall study results and limits: On the whole, naive subsets had larger estimated richness than memory subsets had. A handful of donors shared around 5% of their naive CD4 clonotypes. Clonotypes not shared had lower generation probabilities than those common to all four donors.

Regarding this clone: Its cognate antigen is unknown.

The V gene lost 6 bases and the J gene lost 0 bases, with 15 bases spanning the gap. The germline V gene encodes CDR1 SSHAT and CDR2 FNYEAQ (reference sequence). The CDR3 has 15 residues. The TCR comes from a man aged 25 to 40 in good health. The chain couples TRBV7-7 to TRBJ2-7; weak D call: TRBD2 (6 bases). Specimen: naive CD4+ T cells sorted from blood. Subset denoted: CD45RA+ positively selected. The CDR3, as DNA: TGTGCCAGCAGTCCCTTCCGGGGGTCCTCCTACGAGCAGTACTTC. Translated, it gives CASSPFRGSSYEQYF.